This T cell receptor (beta chain) was captured in a study of T cell responses to AZD1222 COVID-19 vaccine. Assay used: immunoSEQ multiplex PCR; TCRdb lists only in-frame clones, some missing. The data contain roughly 95,000 clones, 92% of them singletons. Concerning this clone: What it binds is unknown.

General study results and limits: CD4 TCRs associated with vaccination spanned spike, dominating at 160-218 and 743-854. Nearly half of spike-specific TCRs reportedly target variant regions that are unmutated in the B.1.351 and B.1.1.7 variants. Females made up more of the donors, who were largely white British, and clonal diversity may have come out too low.

Pooling was applied to second doses at about 4 or about 12 weeks. Trimming cost V 3 bases and J 6 bases; bases outside gene matches: 3. The CDR3 totals 14 residues. The V gene's germline CDR1 is SGHAT and CDR2 FQNNGV. The material sequenced was peripheral blood, taken 28 days after the second AZD1222 dose. The chain is built from TRBV11-2 and TRBJ2-2; 8 bases are a match to TRBD2. The sequence was collected from an adult who received the AZD1222 COVID-19 vaccine. This chain's CDR3 is CASSFGTRAGELFF. The DNA of the CDR3 is TGTGCCAGCAGCTTCGGGACTAGGGCCGGGGAGCTGTTTTTT.